This is a list of T cell receptor beta chains from one sample in a study of T cells after yellow fever vaccination. TCRdb independently ran MiXCR on the 5' RACE reads; one entry per CDR3 protein. Here the sample spans 150,000 to 200,000 distinct CDR3 sequences, about 11% being singletons. The source was CD8+ T cells sorted from PBMCs, collected 15 days after the yellow fever booster vaccination. The receptors stem from a man aged 18 to 30 who received the YFV17D yellow fever vaccine. CDR3s include the opening cysteine and the closing phenylalanine or tryptophan. D genes are given only for firm matches. Not all rows give a size; the values are once, few, many and, for expanded clones, a class.

size: NA; D: NA; J: TRBJ2-2; V: TRBV7-9; DNA: TGTGCCAGCAGCCCAACGACCAGCTACGGGGAGCTGTTTTTT; CDR3: CASSPTTSYGELFF
size: few; D: NA; J: TRBJ1-1; V: TRBV11-2; DNA: TGTGCCAGCAGCTTATTTATATATGGAGGAGGCACTGAAGCTTTCTTT; CDR3: CASSLFIYGGGTEAFF
size: NA; D: NA; J: TRBJ2-1; V: TRBV15; DNA: TGTGCCACCAGCAGAGTAGGTCTTGTCGTGGGAAATGAGCAGTTCTTC; CDR3: CATSRVGLVVGNEQFF
size: NA; D: NA; J: TRBJ2-3; V: TRBV29-1; DNA: TGCAGCGTTGGGGAGAAGGGCTCCCCTAGCACAGATACGCAGTATTTT; CDR3: CSVGEKGSPSTDTQYF
size: few; D: NA; J: TRBJ2-3; V: TRBV2; DNA: TGTGCCAGGCGGTGGGACGTCAACACAGATACGCAGTATTTT; CDR3: CARRWDVNTDTQYF
size: NA; D: NA; J: TRBJ1-6; V: TRBV15; DNA: TGTGCCACCAGCAGCCGGGACCAGGCATCCCTCCACTTT; CDR3: CATSSRDQASLHF
size: NA; D: TRBD1; J: TRBJ2-1; V: TRBV15; DNA: TGTGCCACCAGCAGTAGGTGGGACAGGGCGAGTAATGAGCAGTTCTTC; CDR3: CATSSRWDRASNEQFF
size: NA; D: NA; J: TRBJ2-3; V: TRBV4-1; DNA: TGCGCCAGCAGCCAAGCCTGGGGGGGCACAGATACGCAGTATTTT; CDR3: CASSQAWGGTDTQYF
size: few; D: TRBD2; J: TRBJ2-3; V: TRBV4-3; DNA: TGCGCCAGCAGCCTTGAGCGGGGGGGCGATGATACGCAGTATTTT; CDR3: CASSLERGGDDTQYF
size: few; D: TRBD2; J: TRBJ2-5; V: TRBV12-3/TRBV12-4; DNA: TGTGCCAGCAGTCTGAGACCCATCGCCGGGGGGGCACAAGAGACCCAGTACTTC; CDR3: CASSLRPIAGGAQETQYF
size: many; D: NA; J: TRBJ2-4; V: TRBV20-1; DNA: TGCAGTGCTTCTGACCGGGGCCAGGCCAAAAACATTCAGTACTTC; CDR3: CSASDRGQAKNIQYF